Listed below are T cell receptor beta chains from one sample, sequenced in a study of blood T cell repertoires in COVID-19. Here immunoSEQ multiplex PCR was the method, and the copy in TCRdb shows in-frame clones only, minus some. Of 250,000 to 300,000 clones in the sample, 75% to 90% were seen once. Source material: peripheral blood. These receptors originate from a middle-aged woman who had recovered from COVID-19. CDR3s include the opening cysteine and the closing phenylalanine or tryptophan. Each record gives: clone size, V gene, D gene, J gene, CDR3 protein, CDR3 DNA. The D gene is left open where the match is weak. Only some rows state a clone size, as once, few, many or a class for expanded clones.

abundance: -
v_gene: TRBV15
d_gene: -
j_gene: TRBJ1-2
CDR3aa: CATSRGGQDYGYTF
CDR3nt: TGTGCCACCAGCAGAGGGGGACAAGACTATGGCTACACCTTC

abundance: -
v_gene: TRBV5-4
d_gene: -
j_gene: TRBJ2-3
CDR3aa: CASSWDFSTDTQYF
CDR3nt: TGTGCCAGCAGCTGGGACTTTAGCACAGATACGCAGTATTTT

abundance: -
v_gene: TRBV5-4
d_gene: TRBD2
j_gene: TRBJ2-7
CDR3aa: CASSGSREGLHEQYF
CDR3nt: TGTGCCAGCAGCGGCTCGCGGGAGGGCCTCCACGAGCAGTACTTC

abundance: -
v_gene: TRBV4-1
d_gene: TRBD2
j_gene: TRBJ2-7
CDR3aa: CADGTSGRGEQYF
CDR3nt: TGCGCGGACGGGACTAGCGGGAGAGGCGAGCAGTACTTC

abundance: -
v_gene: TRBV5-4
d_gene: -
j_gene: TRBJ2-5
CDR3aa: CASSWGGETQYF
CDR3nt: TGTGCCAGCAGCTGGGGGGGCGAGACCCAGTACTTC

abundance: -
v_gene: TRBV3-1/TRBV3-2
d_gene: -
j_gene: TRBJ1-1
CDR3aa: CASSPSVNTEAFF
CDR3nt: TGTGCCAGCAGCCCTTCAGTGAACACTGAAGCTTTCTTT

abundance: -
v_gene: TRBV28
d_gene: TRBD1
j_gene: TRBJ2-7
CDR3aa: CASLSGTGRRVEQYF
CDR3nt: TGTGCCAGCCTGTCCGGGACAGGGCGCCGGGTCGAGCAGTACTTC

abundance: -
v_gene: TRBV19
d_gene: -
j_gene: TRBJ1-2
CDR3aa: CASMRGQDYGYTF
CDR3nt: TGTGCCAGTATGCGGGGGCAGGACTATGGCTACACCTTC

abundance: -
v_gene: TRBV28
d_gene: TRBD1
j_gene: TRBJ1-1
CDR3aa: CASKGAVYTEAFF
CDR3nt: TGTGCCAGCAAGGGGGCGGTGTACACTGAAGCTTTCTTT

abundance: -
v_gene: TRBV7-8
d_gene: TRBD2
j_gene: TRBJ2-7
CDR3aa: CASSLAGGTDEQYF
CDR3nt: TGTGCCAGCAGCTTAGCGGGGGGGACGGACGAGCAGTACTTC

abundance: -
v_gene: TRBV20-1
d_gene: TRBD1
j_gene: TRBJ2-7
CDR3aa: CSASTGTGPYEQYF
CDR3nt: TGCAGTGCTAGTACGGGGACAGGACCTTACGAGCAGTACTTC

abundance: -
v_gene: TRBV12-3/TRBV12-4
d_gene: -
j_gene: TRBJ2-7
CDR3aa: CASSPGGSYEQYF
CDR3nt: TGTGCCAGCAGTCCGGGTGGGTCCTACGAGCAGTACTTC

abundance: -
v_gene: TRBV3-1/TRBV3-2
d_gene: TRBD2
j_gene: TRBJ2-3
CDR3aa: CASSLGLAGGAQYF
CDR3nt: TGTGCCAGCAGCCTGGGACTAGCGGGAGGCGCGCAGTATTTT

abundance: -
v_gene: TRBV10-3
d_gene: TRBD1
j_gene: TRBJ1-2
CDR3aa: CAVRVSGTGDYGYTF
CDR3nt: TGTGCCGTACGAGTTTCGGGGACAGGGGACTATGGCTACACCTTC

abundance: -
v_gene: TRBV11-3
d_gene: TRBD1
j_gene: TRBJ1-1
CDR3aa: CASSPRQGGDTEAFF
CDR3nt: TGTGCCAGCAGCCCCCGACAGGGTGGGGACACTGAAGCTTTCTTT

abundance: once
v_gene: TRBV7-2
d_gene: -
j_gene: TRBJ1-1
CDR3aa: CASSLDTGSGTEAFF
CDR3nt: TGTGCCAGCAGCTTGGATACAGGCAGTGGCACTGAAGCTTTCTTT

abundance: few
v_gene: TRBV5-3
d_gene: TRBD1
j_gene: TRBJ1-1
CDR3aa: CARSLPGQGGTEAFF
CDR3nt: TGTGCCAGAAGCCTACCGGGACAGGGGGGCACTGAAGCTTTCTTT

abundance: once
v_gene: TRBV6-5
d_gene: TRBD1
j_gene: TRBJ1-4
CDR3aa: CASGQGALPNEKLFF
CDR3nt: TGTGCCAGCGGACAGGGGGCGCTTCCTAATGAAAAACTGTTTTTT

abundance: -
v_gene: TRBV28
d_gene: TRBD2
j_gene: TRBJ2-7
CDR3aa: CASSSHGGSTYEQYF
CDR3nt: TGTGCCAGCAGTTCTCACGGCGGGAGTACCTACGAGCAGTACTTC

abundance: once
v_gene: TRBV5-1
d_gene: TRBD1
j_gene: TRBJ2-5
CDR3aa: CASSMAGTEETQYF
CDR3nt: TGCGCCAGCAGCATGGCCGGGACAGAAGAGACCCAGTACTTC

abundance: -
v_gene: TRBV9
d_gene: -
j_gene: TRBJ2-2
CDR3aa: CASSVAIPGELFF
CDR3nt: TGTGCCAGCAGCGTAGCAATCCCCGGGGAGCTGTTTTTT

abundance: -
v_gene: TRBV24-1
d_gene: -
j_gene: TRBJ2-1
CDR3aa: CATSDPGQFGQFF
CDR3nt: TGTGCCACCAGTGACCCTGGACAGTTTGGGCAGTTCTTC

abundance: -
v_gene: TRBV5-1
d_gene: -
j_gene: TRBJ2-3
CDR3aa: CASSLAQGFGADTQYF
CDR3nt: TGCGCCAGCAGCTTGGCCCAGGGGTTCGGGGCAGATACGCAGTATTTT

abundance: -
v_gene: TRBV19
d_gene: -
j_gene: TRBJ1-4
CDR3aa: CASSKAARRFSNEKLFF
CDR3nt: TGTGCCAGTAGTAAGGCCGCGAGGCGATTCAGTAATGAAAAACTGTTTTTT

abundance: -
v_gene: TRBV3-1/TRBV3-2
d_gene: TRBD1
j_gene: TRBJ2-5
CDR3aa: CASSQASSRGETQYF
CDR3nt: TGTGCCAGCAGCCAAGCAAGTAGCAGGGGGGAGACCCAGTACTTC

abundance: -
v_gene: TRBV27
d_gene: -
j_gene: TRBJ2-1
CDR3aa: CASSPLDSGSYNEQFF
CDR3nt: TGTGCCAGCAGCCCTCTAGACTCGGGCTCCTACAATGAGCAGTTCTTC

abundance: -
v_gene: TRBV28
d_gene: TRBD2
j_gene: TRBJ2-1
CDR3aa: CASSFPLTLAGEAYNEQFF
CDR3nt: TGTGCCAGCAGTTTCCCCCTGACTTTAGCGGGAGAAGCCTACAATGAGCAGTTCTTC

abundance: -
v_gene: TRBV23-1
d_gene: -
j_gene: TRBJ2-5
CDR3aa: CASSQVVPGTQETQYF
CDR3nt: TGCGCCAGCAGTCAAGTCGTACCGGGAACCCAAGAGACCCAGTACTTC

abundance: -
v_gene: TRBV10-3
d_gene: TRBD1
j_gene: TRBJ2-2
CDR3aa: CAISRDRETGELFF
CDR3nt: TGTGCCATCAGTAGGGACAGGGAAACCGGGGAGCTGTTTTTT